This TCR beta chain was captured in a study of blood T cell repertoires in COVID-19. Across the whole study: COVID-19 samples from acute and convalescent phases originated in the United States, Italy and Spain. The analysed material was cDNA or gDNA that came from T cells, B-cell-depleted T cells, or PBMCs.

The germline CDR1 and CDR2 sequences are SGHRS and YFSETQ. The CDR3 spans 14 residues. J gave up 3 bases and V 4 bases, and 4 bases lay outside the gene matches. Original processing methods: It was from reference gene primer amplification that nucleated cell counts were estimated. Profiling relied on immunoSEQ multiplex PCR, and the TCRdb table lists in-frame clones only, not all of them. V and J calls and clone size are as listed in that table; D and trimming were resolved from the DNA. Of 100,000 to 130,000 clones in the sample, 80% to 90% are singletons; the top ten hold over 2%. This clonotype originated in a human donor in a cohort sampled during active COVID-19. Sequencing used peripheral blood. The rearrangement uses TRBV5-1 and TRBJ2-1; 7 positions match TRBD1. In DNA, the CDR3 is TGCGCCAGCAGCCTCGGGGACAGCTACAATGAGCAGTTCTTC. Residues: CASSLGDSYNEQFF.